These 18 T cell receptor beta chains were sequenced from one sample in a study of OX40 agonist ivuxolimab in advanced cancers. Libraries were built with the immunoSEQ multiplex PCR assay. In its TCRdb copy, this immuneACCESS table keeps in-frame sequences only and misses some clones. Where compared with another copy, unresolved V genes explain less than half of these, and the others have no known cause. The sample records about 83,000 clones, roughly 84% of which are singletons. The ten largest clones take up 0.6% to 0.85% of the sample. The sample was CD4+ or CD8+ T cells sorted from blood, taken in a trial of the OX40 agonist ivuxolimab. The source of these receptors is an adult with an advanced solid tumor such as melanoma, head and neck, liver or kidney cancer.

On this clone itself: This CDR3 is missing its conserved last phenylalanine or tryptophan, likely due to a read error. The chain links TRBV6-6 to TRBJ2-7; D is unresolved. CDR1 MNHNY and CDR2 SVGAGI come from the germline V gene (reference sequence). The CDR3 is 14 amino acids. Trimming stripped 2 bases from V and 5 bases from J, with 13 bases between. CDR3 bases: TGTGCCAGCAGTTACGACGGCAAGAACCACGAGCAGTACCTC. The encoded protein is CASSYDGKNHEQYL.

This clone was seen only once. V is TRBV18 and J is TRBJ2-7, with 9 bases identical to TRBD1. Germline V gene lookup returns CDR1 KGHSH and CDR2 LQKENI. CDR3 length: 14 residues. Germline trimming cut 5 bases from V and 4 bases from J; bases unmatched to any gene: 6. The CDR3 here is CASSTGTGWYEQYF. CDR3 in DNA: TGTGCCAGCTCAACCGGGACAGGGTGGTACGAGCAGTACTTC.

The CDR3 loop is CASSFAPLAGFQETQYF. CDR3 DNA: TGCGCCAGCAGTTTTGCGCCCTTAGCGGGGTTTCAAGAGACCCAGTACTTC. The rearrangement uses TRBV5-1 and TRBJ2-5; 8 positions match TRBD2. Germline CDR1 and CDR2: SGHRS and YFSETQ. The CDR3 covers 17 residues. Germline trimming cut 5 bases from V and 2 bases from J; bases unmatched to any gene: 14.

The rearrangement uses TRBV11-2 and TRBJ1-5; D is uncertain. V was clipped by 5 bases and J by 9 bases, with 14 bases between them. The V gene's germline CDR1 is SGHAT and CDR2 FQNNGV. This CDR3 has 13 amino acids. CDR3 sequence reads: CASSPDPNRPQHF. CDR3 in DNA: TGTGCCAGCAGCCCAGATCCTAACAGGCCCCAGCATTTT.

The gene calls are TRBV27 and TRBJ2-2, with D perhaps TRBD1 (6 bases). The CDR3 is made up of 14 amino acids. From germline, CDR1 is MNHEY and CDR2 SMNVEV (reference sequence). Deletions cut 2 bases from V and 5 bases from J, with 9 bases between. The CDR3: CASSLNRETGELFF. The CDR3, as DNA: TGTGCCAGCAGTTTAAACAGGGAAACCGGGGAGCTGTTTTTT.

V is TRBV5-1 and J is TRBJ2-5; 7 nucleotides line up with TRBD1. The CDR3 spans 14 residues. With 1 base clipped from V and 2 bases from J, the junction kept 2 bases outside the gene matches. The germline V gene has CDR1 SGHRS and CDR2 YFSETQ. The CDR3 nucleotides read TGCGCCAGCAGCTTGCCGGGACAGCAAGAGACCCAGTACTTC. Its protein is CASSLPGQQETQYF.

The chain links TRBV5-5 to TRBJ2-7, with no clear D. Germline V lookup: CDR1 SGHKS, CDR2 YYEKEE (reference sequence). The V and J ends lost 4 bases and 4 bases respectively, with 15 bases between them. This CDR3 region has 14 residues. The DNA for the CDR3 is TGTGCCAGCAGCATTGGCTCCACAGAGTACGAGCAGTACTTC. Translation: CASSIGSTEYEQYF.

V is TRBV7-9 and J is TRBJ1-2, with D possibly TRBD1 on 5 matching bases. Germline V gene data show CDR1 as SEHNR and CDR2 as FQNEAQ (reference sequence). The V and J ends lost 0 bases and 2 bases respectively, with 16 bases between them. CDR3 length equals 17 residues. The CDR3 nucleotides read TGTGCCAGCAGCTTAGCCACCGGGACTAAAAGAAACTATGGCTACACCTTC. It translates to CASSLATGTKRNYGYTF.

V usage is TRBV15 and J usage is TRBJ2-1; 8 nucleotides agree with TRBD1. The CDR3 is made up of 18 amino acids. Trimming at V came to 3 bases and at J to 1 base, leaving 11 bases not matched to a gene. Per the germline V gene, CDR1 is LNHNV and CDR2 is YYDKDF (reference sequence). The CDR3 sequence: CATSSGYRGLMSYNEQFF. The CDR3 DNA is TGTGCCACCAGCAGCGGGTACAGGGGGTTAATGTCCTACAATGAGCAGTTCTTC.

This sequence joins TRBV19 and TRBJ1-4, with TRBD1 as a possible D gene (5 bases). The germline V gene has CDR1 LNHDA and CDR2 SQIVND (reference sequence). The CDR3 extends over 14 amino acids. Trimming left V 5 bases short and J 4 bases short, with 11 bases between. CDR3 loop: CASSRTGRNEKLFF. CDR3 nucleotides: TGTGCCAGTAGTCGGACGGGACGTAATGAAAAACTGTTTTTT. Looking up the rest from reference TRBV19 and TRBJ1-4 gives the full variable domain: DGGITQSPKYLFRKEGQNVTLSCEQNLNHDAMYWYRQDPGQGLRLIYYSQIVNDFQKGDIAEGYSVSREKKESFPLTVTSAQKNPTAFYLCASSRTGRNEKLFFGSGTQLSVL.

This chain uses TRBV18 with TRBJ2-1; 8 bases are a match to TRBD1. V shed 0 bases, J shed 2 bases, and the junction held 0 bases outside the gene matches. The CDR3 runs 15 residues. From germline, CDR1 is KGHSH and CDR2 LQKENI. This chain's CDR3 is CASSPPDRAYNEQFF. The CDR3, as DNA: TGTGCCAGCTCACCACCGGACAGGGCCTACAATGAGCAGTTCTTC.

Only a few counts were recorded for this clone. The chain joins TRBV5-6 to TRBJ2-7, with 8 bases that match TRBD1. Germline V gene sequence: CDR1 SGHDT, CDR2 YYEEEE. This CDR3 has 14 amino acids. V lost 6 bases, J lost 3 bases, and 8 bases stayed unmatched. Here the CDR3 reads CASTRDRFYYEQYF. The CDR3 DNA reads as TGTGCCAGCACCCGGGACAGGTTTTACTACGAGCAGTACTTC.

The chain combines TRBV4-1 with TRBJ1-6; D possibly corresponds to TRBD1 (5 bases). Germline V gene data show CDR1 as MGHRA and CDR2 as YSYEKL. V shed 2 bases and J shed 6 bases, with 14 bases lying between them. The CDR3 contains 16 residues. The CDR3, as DNA: TGCGCCAGCAGCCAACCCAGGGAAGGGAGTAATTCACCCCTCCACTTT. Protein product: CASSQPREGSNSPLHF.

The rearrangement joins TRBV6-5 to TRBJ2-6, with D perhaps matching TRBD2 (6 bases). The germline V and J ends were trimmed by 3 bases and 1 base, with 7 bases remaining between them. The germline V gene encodes CDR1 MNHEY and CDR2 SVGAGI. The CDR3 spans 15 residues. Here the CDR3 DNA reads TGTGCCAGCAGTTATGGAGGGTCTGGGGCCAACGTCCTGACTTTC. Protein sequence: CASSYGGSGANVLTF.

The chain employs TRBV4-1 and TRBJ1-1; TRBD1 aligns across 8 bases. Germline CDR1 and CDR2: MGHRA and YSYEKL. The CDR3 is 14 residues long. The V and J ends lost 4 bases and 4 bases, in that order; junction bases with no gene match: 5. CDR3 sequence reads: CASSLDRGGTEAFF. In DNA, the CDR3 is TGCGCCAGCAGCCTCGACAGGGGAGGCACTGAAGCTTTCTTT.

The chain has TRBV6-5 and TRBJ1-2, with no clear D. The V and J ends lost 6 bases and 8 bases respectively, with 10 bases between them. Germline CDR1 reads MNHEY; CDR2 reads SVGAGI. The CDR3 spans 11 residues. In nucleotides, the CDR3 is TGTGCCAGCAGGACCCCGACGGGCTACACCTTC. It codes for CASRTPTGYTF.

This rearrangement joins TRBV2 to TRBJ1-2; TRBD1 might be the D (5 bases). The CDR3 is made up of 14 amino acids. From germline, CDR1 is SNHLY and CDR2 FYNNEI. V was clipped by 0 bases and J by 4 bases, with 9 bases between them. CDR3 amino acids: CASSEAWGGYGYTF. The DNA for the CDR3 is TGTGCCAGCAGTGAAGCGTGGGGGGGCTATGGCTACACCTTC.

V and J are TRBV7-3 and TRBJ2-1; TRBD2 matches 12 bases. Losses at the gene ends were 6 bases for V and 9 bases for J; bases not matched to a gene: 9. Germline CDR1 reads SGHTA; CDR2 reads FQGTGA. This CDR3 is built from 15 residues. The CDR3 loop is CASRKGLAGLGEQFF. CDR3 sequence (DNA): TGTGCCAGCAGAAAGGGACTAGCGGGTCTCGGTGAGCAGTTCTTC. The full variable domain, rest sourced from reference TRBV7-3 and TRBJ2-1, is GAGVSQTPSNKVTEKGKYVELRCDPISGHTALYWYRQSLGQGPEFLIYFQGTGAADDSGLPNDRFFAVRPEGSVSTLKIQRTERGDSAVYLCASRKGLAGLGEQFFGPGTRLTVL.